The present entry profiles one T cell receptor (beta chain) with its context. Its antigen is as yet unknown. The data derive from a study of cytotoxic CD8 clonotypes in ibrutinib-treated CLL. CDR3 length: 17 residues. Germline V lookup: CDR1 ENHRY, CDR2 SYGVKD. V lost 3 bases, J lost 0 bases, and 3 bases stayed unmatched. Study-wide results and limits: Public clonotypes showed up rarely, and on treatment they shrank or held steady. Circulating CD8+ T-cell counts were tracked by baseline clonality, which exceeded that of age-matched healthy donors.

Assay used: immunoSEQ multiplex PCR; TCRdb lists only in-frame clones, some missing. The sample lists 100,000 to 150,000 clones, roughly 88% occurring once. V usage is TRBV10-3 and J usage is TRBJ2-6, with TRBD1 matching over 9 bases. The specimen was PBMCs, collected after 24 months of ibrutinib treatment. This receptor was identified in a human donor with chronic lymphocytic leukemia. CDR3 sequence reads: CAISEGTGNSGANVLTF. The CDR3 region has the DNA TGTGCCATCAGTGAAGGGACAGGGAACTCTGGGGCCAACGTCCTGACTTTC.